The clone carrying this T cell receptor beta chain was detected only once. The data originate from a study of blood T cell repertoires in COVID-19. In the study overall: Specimens from acute and convalescent COVID-19 originated in the United States, Italy and Spain. From T cells, B-cell-depleted T cells, or PBMCs came the material, which was cDNA or gDNA.

Under the authors' procedure: Nucleated cell number was recorded as an estimate derived from reference gene primer amplification. Assay: immunoSEQ multiplex PCR; the TCRdb copy retains only in-frame clones and omits some. V, J and clone size were drawn from that table, and D and trimming were deduced from the DNA. The repertoire holds around 170,000 clones, approximately 88% seen once, with under 3.5% in the top ten. The V end was cut by 4 bases, the J end by 3 bases, with 13 bases between. CDR1 and CDR2 (germline): MNHEY, SVGAGI. The CDR3 totals 15 residues. The receptor's source is a woman aged 60-75 years with acute or convalescent COVID-19. The sample taken for sequencing was peripheral blood. The chain links TRBV6-5 to TRBJ2-4; TRBD1 is a possible D gene (6 bases). In nucleotides, the CDR3 is TGTGCCAGCAGTTCCGCAGGGGCGGTCAAAAACATTCAGTACTTC. Its protein product is CASSSAGAVKNIQYF.